Detailed here is one T cell receptor beta chain. Its target is unknown. These data come from a study of immune cell composition in non-small cell lung cancer. Findings and caveats of the study: Clones >0.5% enriched in tumour were rarer in adenocarcinoma (33%) than squamous (approximately 80%). Top 10 clone scores and clonality were higher in squamous than adenocarcinoma.

TCRdb's copy holds only in-frame clones and misses some; the assay was immunoSEQ multiplex PCR. The sample shows about 3,200 clones, roughly 74% of them seen only once. Germline V lookup: CDR1 MDHEN, CDR2 SYDVKM. V lost 6 bases to trimming and J lost 9 bases; unmatched junction nucleotides: 1. CDR3 length: 13 residues. Source material: lung tumor tissue. The origin of this receptor is a human donor with non-small cell lung cancer. The V call is TRBV28, the J call TRBJ2-1, with 14 bases that match TRBD2. The CDR3 nucleotides are TGTGCCAGCAGGACTAGCGGGAGGGGTGAGCAGTTCTTC. Protein: CASRTSGRGEQFF.